Presented here are 8 T cell receptor beta chains from one specimen sequenced in a study of blood T cell repertoires in COVID-19. TCRdb keeps only in-frame clones here, not all; method: immunoSEQ multiplex PCR. This sample carries 25,000 to 35,000 clones, approximately 75% of them seen once, and the ten largest clones take 20% to 25%. The source material was peripheral blood. The receptors shown here come from a boy aged 2-15 years with active or convalescent COVID-19.

The chain is built from TRBV7-2 and TRBJ1-2; the match to TRBD1 covers 10 bases. V lost 8 bases and J lost 8; bases outside the gene matches: 23. Germline-derived CDR1 and CDR2 are SGHTA and FQGNSA. The CDR3 totals 18 residues. This CDR3 reads CASRAPGGQGLSWYGYTF. CDR3 DNA sequence: TGTGCCAGCCGCGCGCCTGGGGGACAGGGGTTGAGTTGGTACGGCTACACCTTC.

This clone was seen many times. The chain uses TRBV11-2 and TRBJ2-5, with 10 bases that match TRBD2. This CDR3 has 16 residues. The germline V gene has CDR1 SGHAT and CDR2 FQNNGV. Losses at the gene ends were 1 base for V and 2 bases for J; bases not matched to a gene: 4. The CDR3 sequence is CASSLGFSGGQETQYF. In DNA form, the CDR3 reads TGTGCCAGCAGCTTAGGGTTTAGCGGGGGGCAAGAGACCCAGTACTTC.

The CDR3 region is CASSQGTGLETQYF. The DNA of the CDR3 is TGTGCCAGCAGCCAGGGGACAGGGTTGGAGACCCAGTACTTC. The chain uses TRBV14 and TRBJ2-5; the match to TRBD1 covers 9 bases. Germline CDR1 reads SGHDN; CDR2 reads FVKESK. V gave up 3 bases and J gave up 5 bases; unmatched junction bases: 4. The length of the CDR3 is 14 residues.

The gene calls are TRBV5-8 and TRBJ2-1; 11 bases map to TRBD2. V was clipped by 0 bases and J by 6 bases; unmatched bases: 2. CDR3 length: 15 residues. CDR1 and CDR2 from the germline V gene are SGHTS and YDEGEE. CDR3 bases: TGTGCCAGCAGCTTGGTACTAGCGGGAGCCAATGAGCAGTTCTTC. Translation: CASSLVLAGANEQFF. Looking up the rest from reference TRBV5-8 and TRBJ2-1 gives the full variable domain: EAGVTQSPTHLIKTRGQQATLRCSPISGHTSVYWYQQALGLGLQFLLWYDEGEERNRGNFPPRFSGRQFPNYSSELNVNALELEDSALYLCASSLVLAGANEQFFGPGTRLTVL.

The chain couples TRBV28 to TRBJ2-7; 10 nucleotides match TRBD2. V shed 0 bases, J shed 2 bases, and the junction held 10 bases outside the gene matches. The CDR3 is 18 residues long. Germline lookup yields CDR1 MDHEN and CDR2 SYDVKM. The CDR3 DNA reads as TGTGCCAGCAGTTTATGCCCCCAAACTAGCGGGACCCCCTACGAGCAGTACTTC. This sequence encodes CASSLCPQTSGTPYEQYF. The entire variable domain, with the rest obtained from reference TRBV28 and TRBJ2-7, is as follows: DVKVTQSSRYLVKRTGEKVFLECVQDMDHENMFWYRQDPGLGLRLIYFSYDVKMKEKGDIPEGYSVSREKKERFSLILESASTNQTSMYLCASSLCPQTSGTPYEQYFGPGTRLTVT.

The chain recombines TRBV5-4 with TRBJ2-3, with D perhaps TRBD2 (6 bases). Trimming left V 2 bases short and J 6 bases short, with 10 bases between. The germline V gene has CDR1 SGHNT and CDR2 YYREEE (reference sequence). CDR3 length: 13 residues. CDR3: CASSLAAGDTQYF. Here the CDR3 DNA reads TGTGCCAGCAGCTTAGCGGCGGGGGATACGCAGTATTTT.

This clone was seen a handful of times. The chain uses TRBV28 and TRBJ1-2; a weak D match, TRBD1 (6 bases). Germline-derived CDR1 and CDR2 are MDHEN and SYDVKM. V gave up 7 bases and J gave up 7 bases, with 19 bases separating them. The CDR3 covers 14 residues. CDR3 residues: CASTARGRRSGYTF. Here the CDR3 DNA reads TGTGCCAGCACCGCGCGGGGGCGGAGGTCTGGCTACACCTTC.

The chain uses TRBV6-6 and TRBJ2-3, with TRBD2 identical over 12 bases. The CDR3 contains 16 residues. Trimming cost V 7 bases and J 2 bases; bases outside gene matches: 7. Per the germline V gene, CDR1 is MNHNY and CDR2 is SVGAGI (reference sequence). This CDR3 is CASTPLAGGNTDTQYF. CDR3 nucleotide sequence: TGTGCCAGCACTCCTCTAGCGGGGGGGAACACAGATACGCAGTATTTT.